The present T cell receptor (beta chain) was sequenced within a study of T cell responses to AZD1222 COVID-19 vaccine. Study results and limitations: Nearly half of spike-specific TCRs reportedly go after variant regions that carry no mutations.

Repertoires were generated with immunoSEQ multiplex PCR, while TCRdb's copy carries only in-frame clones and drops some. The sample has more than 140,000 clones; around 88% are singletons. This clone was seen only a few times. The antigen is unknown. Germline trimming cut 3 bases from V and 0 bases from J; bases unmatched to any gene: 2. This CDR3 comprises 14 residues. Germline V lookup: CDR1 SGHAT, CDR2 FQNNGV. The TCR comes from an adult in good health. This sequence joins TRBV11-2 and TRBJ2-7; 7 nucleotides align to TRBD2. The input for sequencing was peripheral blood, taken on day 0 of AZD1222 vaccination. DNA of the CDR3: TGTGCCAGCAGCTTCCGGGACTACTCCTACGAGCAGTACTTC. This sequence encodes CASSFRDYSYEQYF. The full variable domain, in which reference TRBV11-2 and TRBJ2-7 provide the parts outside the CDR3, is EAGVAQSPRYKIIEKRQSVAFWCNPISGHATLYWYQQILGQGPKLLIQFQNNGVVDDSQLPKDRFSAERLKGVDSTLKIQPAKLEDSAVYLCASSFRDYSYEQYFGPGTRLTVT.